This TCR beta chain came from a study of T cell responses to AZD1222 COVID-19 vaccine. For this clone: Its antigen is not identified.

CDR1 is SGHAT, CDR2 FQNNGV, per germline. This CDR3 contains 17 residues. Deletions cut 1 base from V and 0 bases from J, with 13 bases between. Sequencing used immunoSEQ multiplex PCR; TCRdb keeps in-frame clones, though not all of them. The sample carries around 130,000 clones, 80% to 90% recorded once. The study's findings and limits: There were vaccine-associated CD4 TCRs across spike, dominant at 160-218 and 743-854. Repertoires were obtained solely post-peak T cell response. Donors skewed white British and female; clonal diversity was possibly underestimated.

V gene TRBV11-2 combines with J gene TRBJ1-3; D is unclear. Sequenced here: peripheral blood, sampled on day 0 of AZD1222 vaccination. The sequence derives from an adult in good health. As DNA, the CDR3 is TGTGCCAGCAGCTTAGGAGCTTCGGGCACCTCTGGAAACACCATATATTTT. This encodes CASSLGASGTSGNTIYF.